What follows are 15 T cell receptor beta chains derived from one specimen sequenced in a study of T cells in Graves' hyperthyroidism and ophthalmopathy. Amplification of TCR beta CDR3 regions used RNA as the template. The TCR CDR3 was amplified in a first-round RT-PCR using the HTBI primer set. One entry per CDR3 protein results from TCRdb running MiXCR on the multiplex PCR reads. The table lists under 450,000 distinct CDR3 sequences, approximately 12% of them singletons. The specimen was blood. The receptors stem from a man younger than 45 with Graves' hyperthyroidism that later progressed to Graves' ophthalmopathy.

The rearrangement joins TRBV18 to TRBJ1-4; D may be TRBD1 (5 bases). The ends were cut back, 4 bases at V and 0 bases at J, with 15 bases in the middle. This CDR3 spans 17 amino acids. The germline V gene encodes CDR1 KGHSH and CDR2 LQKENI. The CDR3 nucleotides are TGTGCCAGCTCACGTCGAGATGGGGCAGCAACTAATGAAAAACTGTTTTTT. Translating it yields CASSRRDGAATNEKLFF.

There are many counts of this clonotype. V gene TRBV28 combines with J gene TRBJ1-1; no clear D. Germline V CDR1 and CDR2: MDHEN, SYDVKM. CDR3 length: 12 residues. The V gene lost 6 bases and the J gene lost 8 bases, with 13 bases spanning the gap. CDR3 loop: CASSPGRREAFF. The CDR3 DNA follows: TGTGCCAGCAGCCCCGGACGGAGAGAAGCTTTCTTT.

This clonotype occurred many times. The CDR3 loop reads CASSYGILNYGYTF. Written as DNA, the CDR3 is TGTGCCAGCAGTTACGGTATTTTGAACTATGGCTACACCTTC. This chain connects TRBV12-3 or TRBV12-4 to TRBJ1-2, with D unresolved. With 4 bases removed from V and 2 bases from J, the gap between germline ends came to 11 bases. This CDR3 spans 14 amino acids.

This clonotype was seen many times. This chain joins TRBV11-2 and TRBJ2-5; D is ambiguous. Germline-derived CDR1 and CDR2 are SGHAT and FQNNGV. This CDR3 has 13 amino acids. V lost 1 base, J lost 5 bases, and 8 bases lay in between. The CDR3 coding sequence is TGTGCCAGCAGCTTAGCTTTGACGGAGACCCAGTACTTC. This gives the protein CASSLALTETQYF. Using reference TRBV11-2 and TRBJ2-5 for the parts outside the CDR3, the full variable domain is EAGVAQSPRYKIIEKRQSVAFWCNPISGHATLYWYQQILGQGPKLLIQFQNNGVVDDSQLPKDRFSAERLKGVDSTLKIQPAKLEDSAVYLCASSLALTETQYFGPGTRLLVL.

This clonotype showed up many times. The gene calls are TRBV7-2 and TRBJ2-3; D might be TRBD2 (7 bases). CDR3 length: 16 amino acids. The germline V gene encodes CDR1 SGHTA and CDR2 FQGNSA. The ends were cut back, 1 base at V and 6 bases at J, with 17 bases in the middle. The DNA for the CDR3 is TGTGCCAGCAGCTTAGGCGGGGGCCCGTTGGACGATACGCAGTATTTT. This sequence encodes CASSLGGGPLDDTQYF.

CDR3 in amino acids: CASSYGAGLVDYTF. The CDR3 DNA is TGTGCCAGCAGTTACGGAGCAGGACTCGTGGACTACACCTTC. V gene TRBV6-5 combines with J gene TRBJ1-2; no definite D call. The CDR3 is 14 residues long. V lost 2 bases, J lost 10 bases, and 17 bases lay in between. Germline V CDR1 and CDR2: MNHEY, SVGAGI.

The rearrangement uses TRBV11-1 and TRBJ2-1; maybe TRBD2 (6 bases). Germline-derived CDR1 and CDR2 are SGHAT and FQDESV (reference sequence). The V end was cut by 1 base, the J end by 5 bases, with 12 bases between. This CDR3 contains 15 residues. Here the CDR3 reads CASSLGRGSHNEQFF. CDR3 DNA sequence: TGTGCCAGCAGCTTAGGTCGGGGGTCCCACAATGAGCAGTTCTTC.

Concerning this clonotype itself: Given the absence of the conserved phenylalanine or tryptophan at the CDR3 end, a read error is likely. The chain couples TRBV7-2 to TRBJ1-3; D remains unclear. The germline CDR1 and CDR2 sequences are SGHTA and FQGNSA. This CDR3 spans 15 amino acids. V was shortened by 5 bases and J by 0 bases, with 11 bases between the two germline ends. DNA of the CDR3: TGTGCCAGCAGCATAACTGTGAACTCTGGAAACACCATATATTGT. Residues: CASSITVNSGNTIYC.

Ten or more counts support this clonotype. The CDR3 nucleotides read TGTGCCACCAGCCCTGCCGGGACAGGGGATTATGGCTACACCTTC. Amino acid sequence: CATSPAGTGDYGYTF. The genes are TRBV24-1 and TRBJ1-2, with 10 bases lining up with TRBD1. The CDR3 runs to 15 residues. Per the germline V gene, CDR1 is KGHDR and CDR2 is SFDVKD. The junction had 9 bases not matched to a gene; V was cut back by 7 bases and J by 5 bases.

This chain's CDR3 is CAISGEGRARDEQFF. CDR3 DNA sequence: TGTGCCATCAGTGGAGAAGGTAGGGCCCGGGATGAGCAGTTCTTC. This sequence joins TRBV10-3 and TRBJ2-1; D is ambiguous. Germline V gene data show CDR1 as ENHRY and CDR2 as SYGVKD. V was clipped by 4 bases and J by 8 bases, with 18 bases between them. The CDR3 sequence is 15 residues long.

The table lists this clonotype with a few counts. The chain combines TRBV5-1 with TRBJ2-7, with 7 positions matching TRBD1. The ends lost 1 base at V and 3 bases at J; junction bases unmatched: 1. CDR1 and CDR2 (germline): SGHRS, YFSETQ. The CDR3 sequence is 13 residues long. DNA of the CDR3: TGCGCCAGCAGCTTGCAGGGGGACTACGAGCAGTACTTC. It codes for CASSLQGDYEQYF.

This clonotype was found many times. Its ends do not fully match the called genes, so a read error is possible. CDR3 nucleotides: TGTGCCAGCAGCCCCGACGGGAACTCTGAAGCTTTCTTT. It encodes CASSPDGNSEAFF. V is TRBV2 and J is TRBJ1-1; D unresolved. The CDR3 covers 13 residues. The V gene's germline CDR1 is SNHLY and CDR2 FYNNEI.

V is TRBV6-1 and J is TRBJ2-2; 9 bases are a match to TRBD1. Germline CDR1 reads MNHNS; CDR2 reads SASEGT. The CDR3 runs to 16 residues. With 9 bases clipped from V and 5 bases from J, the junction kept 13 bases outside the gene matches. DNA for the CDR3: TGTGCCAGTCACACCCCACAGGGGGCTCTGACCGGGGAGCTGTTTTTT. Translated, it gives CASHTPQGALTGELFF.

At least ten counts were recorded for this clonotype. The chain links TRBV28 to TRBJ2-7; TRBD2 might be the D (5 bases). The CDR3 runs 14 residues. Deletions cut 3 bases from V and 3 bases from J, with 12 bases between. Germline V CDR1 and CDR2: MDHEN, SYDVKM. CDR3 nucleotide sequence: TGTGCCAGCAGTTTGAGGGCACAAATCTACGAGCAGTACTTC. Amino acid sequence: CASSLRAQIYEQYF.

This clonotype was counted many times. This chain joins TRBV7-8 and TRBJ2-5, with a possible D match to TRBD1 (8 bases). In germline, CDR1 is SGHVS, CDR2 FQNEAQ. The V and J ends lost 3 bases and 5 bases respectively, with 16 bases between them. The CDR3 loop spans 15 amino acids. CDR3 DNA: TGTGCCAGCAGCTTTGAGACAGGGGAGGGGGAGACCCAGTACTTC. As protein: CASSFETGEGETQYF. The full variable domain, with the rest looked up from reference TRBV7-8 and TRBJ2-5, is GAGVSQSPRYKVAKRGQDVALRCDPISGHVSLFWYQQALGQGPEFLTYFQNEAQLDKSGLPSDRFFAERPEGSVSTLKIQRTQQEDSAVYLCASSFETGEGETQYFGPGTRLLVL.